This T cell receptor beta chain appears in the sequencing data of a study of cytotoxic CD8 clonotypes in ibrutinib-treated CLL. Using immunoSEQ multiplex PCR, the repertoire was profiled, and TCRdb retains in-frame clones only, with some absent. The sample has more than 110,000 clones; around 76% are singletons. V shed 5 bases and J shed 1 base, with 2 bases lying between them. Germline CDR1 reads SGHRS; CDR2 reads YFSETQ. CDR3 length equals 11 residues. V usage is TRBV5-1 and J usage is TRBJ2-3; no definite D call. This specimen consisted of PBMCs, obtained after 24 months of ibrutinib treatment. The TCR sequence derives from a human donor with chronic lymphocytic leukemia. CDR3 nucleotides: TGCGCCAGCAGGGGCACAGATACGCAGTATTTT. Protein product: CASRGTDTQYF.